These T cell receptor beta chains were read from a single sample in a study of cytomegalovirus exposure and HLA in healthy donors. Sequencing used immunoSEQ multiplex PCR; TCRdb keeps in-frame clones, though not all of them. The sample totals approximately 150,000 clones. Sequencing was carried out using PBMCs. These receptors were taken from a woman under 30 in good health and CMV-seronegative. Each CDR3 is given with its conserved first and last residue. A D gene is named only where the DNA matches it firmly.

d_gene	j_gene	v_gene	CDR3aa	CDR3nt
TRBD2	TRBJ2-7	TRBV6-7	CASEGGLNLGEQYF	TGTGCCAGCGAGGGAGGGCTAAACTTGGGCGAGCAGTACTTC
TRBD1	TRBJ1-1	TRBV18	CASSLYQGQGNTEAFF	TGTGCCAGCTCACTTTATCAGGGACAGGGGAACACTGAAGCTTTCTTT
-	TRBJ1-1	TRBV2	CASRGQVEAFF	TGTGCCAGCAGGGGGCAGGTTGAAGCTTTCTTT
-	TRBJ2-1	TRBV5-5	CASSFEASSYNEQFF	TGTGCCAGCAGCTTCGAGGCTAGCTCCTACAATGAGCAGTTCTTC
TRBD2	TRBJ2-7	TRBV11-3	CASSATREGYEQYF	TGTGCCAGCAGCGCGACGCGGGAGGGCTACGAGCAGTACTTC
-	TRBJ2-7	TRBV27	CASSSRRGYEQYF	TGTGCCAGCAGTTCCAGACGGGGATACGAGCAGTACTTC
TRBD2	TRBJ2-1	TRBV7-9	CASTSGGYYNEQFF	TGTGCCAGCACCAGCGGGGGGTATTACAATGAGCAGTTCTTC
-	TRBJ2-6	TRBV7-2	CASLFSGANVLTF	TGTGCCAGTCTCTTCTCTGGGGCCAACGTCCTGACTTTC
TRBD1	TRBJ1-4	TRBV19	CASSSPLTGWDEKLFF	TGTGCCAGTAGTTCCCCCCTGACAGGGTGGGATGAAAAACTGTTTTTT
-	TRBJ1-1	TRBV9	CASSVWTDTEAFF	TGTGCCAGCAGCGTATGGACAGACACTGAAGCTTTCTTT
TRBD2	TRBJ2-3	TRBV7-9	CASSFRATSGRTDTQYF	TGTGCCAGCAGCTTTAGGGCCACTAGCGGTCGCACAGATACGCAGTATTTT
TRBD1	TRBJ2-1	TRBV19	CASSRQGARTTYNEQFF	TGTGCCAGTAGTAGACAGGGGGCGCGTACAACCTACAATGAGCAGTTCTTC
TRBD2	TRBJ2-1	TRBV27	CASSLGGREQFF	TGTGCCAGCAGTTTGGGGGGGAGAGAGCAGTTCTTC
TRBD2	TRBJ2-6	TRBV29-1	CSALEGLAVNSGANVLTF	TGCAGCGCTCTAGAGGGACTAGCGGTAAACTCTGGGGCCAACGTCCTGACTTTC
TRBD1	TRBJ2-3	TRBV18	CASSSQGALGDTQYF	TGTGCCAGCTCATCTCAGGGGGCGCTGGGAGATACGCAGTATTTT
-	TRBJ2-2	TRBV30	CAWSSNFGTTGELFF	TGTGCCTGGAGTTCGAACTTCGGGACTACCGGGGAGCTGTTTTTT
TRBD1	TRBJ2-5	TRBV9	CASSEQGAETQYF	TGTGCCAGCAGCGAGCAGGGGGCGGAGACCCAGTACTTC
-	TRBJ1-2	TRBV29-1	CSVDAGDYGYTF	TGCAGCGTTGATGCAGGGGACTATGGCTACACCTTC
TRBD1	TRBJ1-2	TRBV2	CASSERQGTYGYTF	TGTGCCAGCAGTGAGAGACAGGGCACCTATGGCTACACCTTC
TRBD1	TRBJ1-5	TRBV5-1	CASSLGQGEYQPQHF	TGCGCCAGCAGCTTGGGGCAGGGGGAATATCAGCCCCAGCATTTT
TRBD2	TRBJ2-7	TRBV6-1	CASSGGLAGAYEQYF	TGTGCCAGCAGTGGGGGACTAGCGGGAGCCTACGAGCAGTACTTC
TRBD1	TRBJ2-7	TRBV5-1	CASSAQTGPEQYF	TGTGCCAGCAGCGCCCAGACAGGGCCCGAGCAGTACTTC
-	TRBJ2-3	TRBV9	CASSMDRPTDTQYF	TGTGCCAGCAGCATGGACAGACCCACCGATACGCAGTATTTT
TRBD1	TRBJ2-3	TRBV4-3	CASSQDVGTGSDTQYF	TGCGCCAGCAGCCAAGACGTAGGGACAGGGTCAGATACGCAGTATTTT
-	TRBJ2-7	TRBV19	CASSKGVTYEQYF	TGTGCCAGTAGTAAAGGGGTCACCTACGAGCAGTACTTC
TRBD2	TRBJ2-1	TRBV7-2	CASSPRSGLAFEQFF	TGTGCCAGCAGTCCAAGGAGTGGACTAGCGTTTGAGCAGTTCTTC
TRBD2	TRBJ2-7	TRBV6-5	CASSASGGTYEQYF	TGTGCCAGCAGCGCTAGCGGGGGGACCTACGAGCAGTACTTC
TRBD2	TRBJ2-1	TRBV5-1	CASSPEVGGVVTGGSDNEQFF	TGCGCCAGCAGCCCCGAGGTGGGGGGTGTCGTAACGGGAGGGTCCGACAATGAGCAGTTCTTC
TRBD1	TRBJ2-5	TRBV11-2	CASSLVGGQGPETQYF	TGTGCCAGCAGCTTAGTTGGAGGACAGGGGCCAGAGACCCAGTACTTC
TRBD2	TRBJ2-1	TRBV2	CASKSGSGNEQFF	TGTGCCAGCAAGAGCGGGAGCGGCAATGAGCAGTTCTTC
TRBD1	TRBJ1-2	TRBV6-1	CASRGQGIYGYTF	TGTGCCAGCAGGGGACAGGGGATCTATGGCTACACCTTC
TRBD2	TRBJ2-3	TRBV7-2	CASSQLLAGGDTQYF	TGTGCCAGCAGCCAGCTACTAGCGGGAGGGGATACGCAGTATTTT
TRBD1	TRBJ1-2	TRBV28	CASREPTGTGDGYTF	TGTGCCAGCAGAGAGCCGACCGGGACAGGGGACGGCTACACCTTC
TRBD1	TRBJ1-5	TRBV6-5	CASSSPDRAYNQPQHF	TGTGCCAGCAGTTCTCCGGACAGGGCCTACAATCAGCCCCAGCATTTT
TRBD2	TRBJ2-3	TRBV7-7	CASSLGTTADTQYF	TGTGCTAGCAGCCTAGGGACTACCGCAGATACGCAGTATTTT
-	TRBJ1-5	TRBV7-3	CASSLWEGACNQPQHF	TGTGCCAGCAGCTTATGGGAAGGGGCTTGCAATCAGCCCCAGCATTTT
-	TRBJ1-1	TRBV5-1	CASSSDGRAEAFF	TGCGCCAGCAGCTCGGACGGGAGGGCTGAAGCTTTCTTT
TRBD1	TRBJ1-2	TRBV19	CASRASPGQGKGGYTF	TGTGCCAGTAGGGCTTCACCGGGACAGGGAAAGGGTGGCTACACCTTC
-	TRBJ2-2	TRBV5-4	CASSPTGDRELFF	TGTGCCAGCAGTCCTACGGGGGACCGGGAGCTGTTTTTT
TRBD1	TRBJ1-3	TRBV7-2	CASSLDPGGRNTIYF	TGTGCCAGCAGCTTAGATCCAGGGGGGAGAAACACCATATATTTT
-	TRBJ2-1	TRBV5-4	CASSLFPLNEQFF	TGTGCCAGCAGCTTGTTCCCTCTCAATGAGCAGTTCTTC
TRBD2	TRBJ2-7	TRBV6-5	CASSYSSGNGAYEQYF	TGTGCCAGCAGTTACAGTAGCGGGAACGGTGCCTACGAGCAGTACTTC
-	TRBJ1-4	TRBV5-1	CASSSSGTGGEKLFF	TGCGCCAGCAGCTCATCCGGGACGGGGGGCGAAAAACTGTTTTTT
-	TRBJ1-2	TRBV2	CASRTGGGAMDYTF	TGTGCCAGCAGGACGGGAGGGGGGGCCATGGACTACACCTTC
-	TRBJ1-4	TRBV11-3	CASSLRSTNEKLFF	TGTGCCAGCAGCTTACGGTCAACTAATGAAAAACTGTTTTTT
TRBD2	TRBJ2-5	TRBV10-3	CAIETLAGEQETQYF	TGTGCCATCGAGACTCTCGCGGGAGAGCAAGAGACCCAGTACTTC
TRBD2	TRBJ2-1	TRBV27	CASSLNQRDLVREQFF	TGTGCCAGCAGTTTAAACCAGCGGGATTTGGTAAGGGAGCAGTTCTTC
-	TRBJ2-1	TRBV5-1	CASSLGQGPNEQFF	TGCGCCAGCAGCTTGGGCCAGGGCCCCAATGAGCAGTTCTTC
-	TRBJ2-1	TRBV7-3	CASSSKVGRGAYNEQFF	TGTGCCAGCAGCTCAAAGGTTGGGCGGGGCGCCTACAATGAGCAGTTCTTC
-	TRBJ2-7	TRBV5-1	CASSLPTGKDYEQYF	TGCGCCAGCAGCCTACCGACGGGGAAGGACTACGAGCAGTACTTC
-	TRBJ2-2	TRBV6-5	CASSYNRERVGELFF	TGTGCCAGCAGTTACAACCGGGAGAGGGTCGGGGAGCTGTTTTTT
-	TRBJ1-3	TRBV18	CASSPGGNKGGNTIYF	TGTGCCAGCTCACCCGGAGGAAATAAGGGTGGAAACACCATATATTTT
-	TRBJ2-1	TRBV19	CASRGDIIKVGDSYNEQFF	TGTGCCAGTAGGGGAGATATAATAAAGGTCGGGGATTCCTACAATGAGCAGTTCTTC
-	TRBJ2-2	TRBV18	CASSRATNTGELFF	TGTGCCAGCTCACGGGCAACGAACACCGGGGAGCTGTTTTTT
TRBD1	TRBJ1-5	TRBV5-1	CASSLGQGAGQPQHF	TGCGCCAGCAGCTTGGGACAGGGGGCAGGTCAGCCCCAGCATTTT
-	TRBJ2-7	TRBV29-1	CSVGWGLGGDEQYF	TGCAGCGTTGGATGGGGGCTGGGTGGGGACGAGCAGTACTTC
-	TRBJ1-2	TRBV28	CASTNSAAYGYTF	TGTGCCAGCACGAATTCGGCGGCCTATGGCTACACCTTC
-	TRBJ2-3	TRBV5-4	CASSLDRTDTQYF	TGTGCCAGCAGCTTGGACAGGACAGATACGCAGTATTTT
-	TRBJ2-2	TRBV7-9	CASSSNWNTGELFF	TGTGCCAGCAGCTCCAACTGGAACACCGGGGAGCTGTTTTTT
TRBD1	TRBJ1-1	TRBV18	CASSPQGDTEAFF	TGTGCCAGCTCACCCCAGGGGGACACTGAAGCTTTCTTT